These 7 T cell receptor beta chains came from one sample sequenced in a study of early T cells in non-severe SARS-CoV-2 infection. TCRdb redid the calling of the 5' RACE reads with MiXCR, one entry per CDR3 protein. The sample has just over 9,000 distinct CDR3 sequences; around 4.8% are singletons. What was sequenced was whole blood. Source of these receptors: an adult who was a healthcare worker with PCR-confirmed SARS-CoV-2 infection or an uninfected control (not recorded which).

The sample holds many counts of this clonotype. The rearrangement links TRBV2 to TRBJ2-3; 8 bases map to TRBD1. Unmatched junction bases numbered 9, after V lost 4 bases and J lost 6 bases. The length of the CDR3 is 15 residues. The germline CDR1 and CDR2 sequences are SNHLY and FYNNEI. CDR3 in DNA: TGTGCCAGCAGTGTGGACAGGGCCCCCATTGATACGCAGTATTTT. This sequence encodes CASSVDRAPIDTQYF. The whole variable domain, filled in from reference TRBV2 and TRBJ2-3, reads EPEVTQTPSHQVTQMGQEVILRCVPISNHLYFYWYRQILGQKVEFLVSFYNNEISEKSEIFDDQFSVERPDGSNFTLKIRSTKLEDSAMYFCASSVDRAPIDTQYFGPGTRLTVL.

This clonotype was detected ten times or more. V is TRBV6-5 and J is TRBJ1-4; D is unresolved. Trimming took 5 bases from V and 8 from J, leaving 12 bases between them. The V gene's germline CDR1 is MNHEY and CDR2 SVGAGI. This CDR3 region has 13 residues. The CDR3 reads CASSPAVEEKLFF. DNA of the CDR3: TGTGCCAGCAGTCCCGCGGTGGAGGAAAAACTGTTTTTT.

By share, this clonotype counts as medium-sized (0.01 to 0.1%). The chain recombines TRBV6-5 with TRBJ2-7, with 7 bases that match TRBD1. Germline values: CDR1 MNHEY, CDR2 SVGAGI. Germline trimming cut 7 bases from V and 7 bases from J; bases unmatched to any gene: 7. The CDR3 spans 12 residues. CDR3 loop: CASTSTGQEQYF. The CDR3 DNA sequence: TGTGCCAGCACGAGTACGGGACAGGAGCAGTACTTC.

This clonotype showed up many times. CDR3 coding DNA: TGTGCCAGCAGCGAGTTGGCGACAGGGAGCGGCTACACCTTC. Translating it yields CASSELATGSGYTF. This chain joins TRBV28 and TRBJ1-2; TRBD1 matches at 7 bases. V dropped 6 bases and J dropped 8; count of bases not matched to a gene: 12. Germline V gene lookup returns CDR1 MDHEN and CDR2 SYDVKM. The CDR3 runs to 14 residues.

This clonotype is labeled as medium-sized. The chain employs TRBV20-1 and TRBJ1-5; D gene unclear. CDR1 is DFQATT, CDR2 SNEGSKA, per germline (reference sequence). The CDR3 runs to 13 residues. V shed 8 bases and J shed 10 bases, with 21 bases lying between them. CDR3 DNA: TGCAGTCGAGAGGCGTGGCGAGGCGGCCCCCAGCATTTT. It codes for CSREAWRGGPQHF.

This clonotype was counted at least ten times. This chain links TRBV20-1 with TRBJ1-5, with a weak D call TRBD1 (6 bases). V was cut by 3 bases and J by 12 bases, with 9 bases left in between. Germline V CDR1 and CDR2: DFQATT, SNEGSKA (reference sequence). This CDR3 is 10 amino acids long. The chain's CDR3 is CSARDSHQHF. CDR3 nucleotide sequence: TGCAGTGCTAGGGACAGTCACCAGCATTTT.

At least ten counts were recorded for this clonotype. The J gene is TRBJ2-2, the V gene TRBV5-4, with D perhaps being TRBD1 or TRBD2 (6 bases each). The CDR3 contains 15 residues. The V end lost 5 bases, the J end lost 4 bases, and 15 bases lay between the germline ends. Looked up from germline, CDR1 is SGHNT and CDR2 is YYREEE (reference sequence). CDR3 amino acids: CASRLGGTSTGELFF. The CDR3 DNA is TGTGCCAGCAGGCTCGGGGGCACCAGCACCGGGGAGCTGTTTTTT.